The text below deals with one T cell receptor beta chain. The authors ran a second PCR of 7 to 11 cycles using a sample-barcoded 5' primer and a J-beta primer mix. TCRdb redid the calling of the 5' RACE reads with MiXCR, one entry per CDR3 protein. The table shows under 850,000 distinct CDR3 sequences, with roughly 40% occurring only once. V shed 5 bases and J shed 0 bases, with 13 bases lying between them. CDR3 length: 15 amino acids. Germline CDR1 and CDR2: MNHEY and SVGEGT. This entry is derived from a study of blood T cells in healthy people across ages. This clonotype originated in a man aged 18 to 29 in good health. This chain connects TRBV6-2 or TRBV6-3 to TRBJ1-2; D not resolved. The specimen was blood. CDR3 nucleotide sequence: TGTGCCAGCAGTACAGTGCCTAGAGCTAACTATGGCTACACCTTC. It encodes CASSTVPRANYGYTF.